A selection of T cell receptor beta chains follows, all from one sample in a study of blood T cell repertoires in COVID-19. This table comes from immunoSEQ multiplex PCR, and its TCRdb copy is limited to in-frame clones, with some not included. The sample holds around 63,000 clones; about nine tenths are singletons and the top ten take roughly 1.4%. The sequenced material came from peripheral blood. These receptors were collected from an elderly woman with acute or convalescent COVID-19. The CDR3 runs from the conserved cysteine through the conserved F or W. Each record gives: J gene, D gene, V gene, clone size, CDR3 DNA, CDR3 protein. A D gene is named only where the DNA matches it firmly. Clone size is not always given. Where it is, it says once, few, many or a class for expanded clones.

TRBJ1-3,.,TRBV7-9,.,TGTGCCAGCAGCCCATCTTACATAAGTGGCTCTGGAAACACCATATATTTT,CASSPSYISGSGNTIYF
TRBJ1-6,.,TRBV15,.,TGTGCCACCAGTTATTTTGTGTTGAATTCACCCCTCCACTTT,CATSYFVLNSPLHF
TRBJ2-1,.,TRBV25-1,.,TGTGCCAGCAGTGAACCGGGACTCGCCTACAATGAGCAGTTCTTC,CASSEPGLAYNEQFF
TRBJ1-1,TRBD1,TRBV6-5,.,TGTGCCAGCAGCCGACAGGGGGCCACTGAAGCTTTCTTT,CASSRQGATEAFF
TRBJ1-3,.,TRBV6-5,.,TGTGCCAGCAGTACCGGTGGTGGAAACACCATATATTTT,CASSTGGGNTIYF
TRBJ2-7,.,TRBV5-1,.,TGCGCCAGCAGCTTCCTCACGAGCTCCTACGAGCAGTACTTC,CASSFLTSSYEQYF
TRBJ2-1,.,TRBV18,.,TGTGCCAGCTCACCAGAACAGTACAATGAGCAGTTCTTC,CASSPEQYNEQFF
TRBJ2-5,.,TRBV10-3,.,TGTGCCACGCGGGGTGGAATTGCCGGAGAGACCCAGTACTTC,CATRGGIAGETQYF
TRBJ2-7,.,TRBV3-1/TRBV3-2,.,TGTGCCAGCAGCCAAGAGAGCCGAGCGACCTACGAGCAGTACTTC,CASSQESRATYEQYF
TRBJ1-1,TRBD1,TRBV6-5,.,TGTGCCAGCAGTTACTCCCGGGACAGATCTAATGAAGCTTTCTTT,CASSYSRDRSNEAFF
TRBJ1-2,.,TRBV30,.,TGTGCCTGGAGTACTCGGACTGGTGGCTACACCTTC,CAWSTRTGGYTF
TRBJ2-7,TRBD1,TRBV29-1,.,TGCAGCGTTGTGGACAGGGGTCCCTACGAGCAGTACTTC,CSVVDRGPYEQYF
TRBJ1-2,TRBD1,TRBV4-1,.,TGCGCCAGCAGCCAAGATATAGGGGGCGGCTACACCTTC,CASSQDIGGGYTF
TRBJ1-2,.,TRBV23-1,few,TGCGCCAGCAGTCAATCTTGGGCCATCCCCCAGCCGGATGGCTACACCTTC,CASSQSWAIPQPDGYTF
TRBJ2-3,TRBD2,TRBV7-2,.,TGTGCCAGCAGCTCCGGACTAGCGGGGGTCGCAGATACGCAGTATTTT,CASSSGLAGVADTQYF
TRBJ1-1,.,TRBV5-4,.,TGTGCCAGCAGCCCCAACAGGGCCATGAACACTGAAGCTTTCTTT,CASSPNRAMNTEAFF
TRBJ2-5,.,TRBV2,.,TGTGCCAGCAGACGAGAGGCCCGCCCCAGCAGCGAGACCCAGTACTTC,CASRREARPSSETQYF
TRBJ1-2,.,TRBV27,few,TGTGCCAGCAGTTTCGCGGCCTGGGGAGCGAACCACCCCCCGGGATATGGCTACACCTTC,CASSFAAWGANHPPGYGYTF
TRBJ1-3,TRBD1,TRBV19,.,TGTGCCAGTAGTTTCCGGACAGGGGGCGCGAGTGGAAACACCATATATTTT,CASSFRTGGASGNTIYF
TRBJ2-7,TRBD1,TRBV5-1,.,TGCGCCAGCAGCGCGGGGACAGGGGAGTCCGGTGGGCAGTACTTC,CASSAGTGESGGQYF
TRBJ1-1,.,TRBV5-1,.,TGCGCCAGCAGCTTGGAGAGGGGGAGCACTGAAGCTTTCTTT,CASSLERGSTEAFF
TRBJ1-1,.,TRBV6-5,.,TGTGCCACCTCGACAGGTCTCCTTACCGGGGTAGCTTTCTTT,CATSTGLLTGVAFF
TRBJ1-6,TRBD1,TRBV3-1/TRBV3-2,.,TGTGCCAGCAGCCTCCAAACAGGGGAATCACCCCTCCACTTT,CASSLQTGESPLHF
TRBJ2-1,.,TRBV27,.,TGTGCCAGCAGTTTATCCGGCGGGACTTCCTACAATGAGCAGTTCTTC,CASSLSGGTSYNEQFF
TRBJ1-2,TRBD1,TRBV3-1/TRBV3-2,.,TGTGCCAGCAGTACAGGGGGCCCCTATGGCTACACCTTC,CASSTGGPYGYTF
TRBJ1-2,TRBD1,TRBV11-2,.,TGTGCCAGCAGCGTAGACCCCGGGACAGACTATGGCTACACCTTC,CASSVDPGTDYGYTF
TRBJ1-3,TRBD1,TRBV5-1,.,TGCGCCAGCAGCTTGGAATCGACAGGGGATGGAAACACCATATATTTT,CASSLESTGDGNTIYF
TRBJ2-7,.,TRBV11-2,.,TGTGCCAGCAGCGTAATGTTGGAGCAGTACTTC,CASSVMLEQYF
TRBJ2-7,.,TRBV7-2,.,TGTGCCAGCAGCTCACTTAGGGGGGGCGGCTCTCGCTCCTACGAGCAGTACTTC,CASSSLRGGGSRSYEQYF
TRBJ1-2,.,TRBV7-9,.,TGTGCCAGCAGCTTAACCAGGGATTCCCTCGGCTACACCTTC,CASSLTRDSLGYTF
TRBJ2-3,.,TRBV11-2,.,TGTGCCAGCAGCATCATGGGGTGGCAGGGAAGGGATACGCAGTATTTT,CASSIMGWQGRDTQYF
TRBJ1-1,.,TRBV12-5,.,TGTGCTAGTGGTTTGGGGGCTGGCACTGAAGCTTTCTTT,CASGLGAGTEAFF